The 8 T cell receptor beta chains reported below all come from one sample, sequenced in a study of blood T cell repertoires in COVID-19. Sequencing used immunoSEQ multiplex PCR; TCRdb keeps in-frame clones, though not all of them. The profile shows about 160,000 clones, roughly 91% of them singletons. The sample comprised peripheral blood. The source is a woman aged 50 to 65 with acute or convalescent COVID-19.

J is TRBJ2-1 and V is TRBV4-1; TRBD2 matches at 7 bases. Per germline, CDR1 MGHRA and CDR2 YSYEKL. Losses at the gene ends were 1 base for V and 9 bases for J; bases not matched to a gene: 6. The CDR3 loop spans 14 amino acids. The CDR3 DNA is TGCGCCAGCAGCCAAGGGCAGGGCGGGGGTGAGCAGTTCTTC. Translation: CASSQGQGGGEQFF.

This rearrangement joins TRBV2 to TRBJ1-5; D is perhaps TRBD1 (5 bases). Germline V gene lookup returns CDR1 SNHLY and CDR2 FYNNEI. Trimming pared 3 bases from V and 6 bases from J, leaving 15 bases between. The CDR3 spans 15 residues. The CDR3 sequence is CASSERDGGTQPQHF. The DNA for the CDR3 is TGTGCCAGCAGTGAGCGGGACGGGGGGACTCAGCCCCAGCATTTT. Full variable domain (rest looked up from reference TRBV2 and TRBJ1-5): EPEVTQTPSHQVTQMGQEVILRCVPISNHLYFYWYRQILGQKVEFLVSFYNNEISEKSEIFDDQFSVERPDGSNFTLKIRSTKLEDSAMYFCASSERDGGTQPQHFGDGTRLSIL.

The chain joins TRBV2 to TRBJ1-5; possible D gene TRBD1, 5 bases. The CDR3 consists of 15 residues. Trimming removed 1 base at V and 6 bases at J, with 13 bases between. CDR1 SNHLY and CDR2 FYNNEI come from the germline V gene. CDR3 DNA sequence: TGTGCCAGCAGTGAAGGGCAGGGAGGGATTCAGCCCCAGCATTTT. This encodes CASSEGQGGIQPQHF. Full variable domain (outside the CDR3, taken from reference TRBV2 and TRBJ1-5): EPEVTQTPSHQVTQMGQEVILRCVPISNHLYFYWYRQILGQKVEFLVSFYNNEISEKSEIFDDQFSVERPDGSNFTLKIRSTKLEDSAMYFCASSEGQGGIQPQHFGDGTRLSIL.

J is TRBJ2-1 and V is TRBV4-2; 10 nucleotides agree with TRBD2. Per germline, CDR1 LGHNA and CDR2 YNFKEQ. J was trimmed by 0 bases and V by 0 bases; bases with no gene match: 5. This CDR3 is 18 amino acids long. The CDR3 DNA follows: TGTGCCAGCAGCCAAGACGGAGCTAGCGGGAGCTCCTACAATGAGCAGTTCTTC. Amino acid sequence: CASSQDGASGSSYNEQFF.

The sample holds one count of this clone. The rearrangement joins TRBV29-1 to TRBJ1-2; tentatively, D is TRBD1 (6 bases). The CDR3 is 15 residues long. Germline CDR1 and CDR2: SQVTM and ANQGSEA. The ends were cut back, 6 bases at V and 4 bases at J, with 21 bases in the middle. CDR3 in DNA: TGCAGCGTCCTACCCCGGGGGGGCGCTAGCTATGGCTACACCTTC. This encodes CSVLPRGGASYGYTF.

This clone appeared a few times. This chain connects TRBV7-9 to TRBJ1-1; D call uncertain. CDR1 SEHNR and CDR2 FQNEAQ come from the germline V gene (reference sequence). The CDR3 totals 15 residues. V gave up 3 bases and J gave up 1 base, with 12 bases separating them. As DNA, the CDR3 is TGTGCCAGCAGCTTTCACAGTAGTCAGAACACTGAAGCTTTCTTT. It translates to CASSFHSSQNTEAFF.

CDR3 nucleotides: TGCGCCAGCAGCCAAGATAAGCAGGGGGCCTACGAGCAGTACTTC. Translation: CASSQDKQGAYEQYF. This chain links TRBV4-1 with TRBJ2-7, with TRBD1 matching 7 bases. The CDR3 runs 15 residues. The J segment lost 2 bases and the V segment lost 0 bases, leaving 4 bases of the junction unmatched. Germline values: CDR1 MGHRA, CDR2 YSYEKL.

V gene TRBV7-9 combines with J gene TRBJ2-7; 8 positions match TRBD2. CDR3 size: 15 residues. CDR1 and CDR2 from the germline V gene are SEHNR and FQNEAQ (reference sequence). V trimming: 0 bases; J trimming: 5 bases; junction bases outside the gene matches: 6. As DNA, the CDR3 is TGTGCCAGCAGCTTAGCTAGCGGGATGCGGGACGAGCAGTACTTC. This translates into CASSLASGMRDEQYF.